These T cell receptor beta chains were read from a single sample in a study of blood T cell repertoires in COVID-19. The table came from immunoSEQ multiplex PCR; TCRdb's copy has only in-frame clones and leaves some out. Among about 260,000 clones, about 91% were seen once, and the ten largest hold 2.8%. The sequenced material came from PBMCs or T cells enriched from blood (not recorded which). These receptors were taken from a middle-aged man who had been exposed to COVID-19. CDR3s include the opening cysteine and the closing phenylalanine or tryptophan. The D gene is left open where the match is weak. For some rows the clone size is stated as once, few or many, or as a class when expanded; others skip it.

D | size | J | V | DNA | CDR3
TRBD1 | NA | TRBJ2-1 | TRBV3-1/TRBV3-2 | TGTGCCAGCAGTAGACAGGGCCGGCACAATGAGCAGTTCTTC | CASSRQGRHNEQFF
TRBD1 | NA | TRBJ1-1 | TRBV6-1 | TGTGCCAGCATCCCAGGGGGAGGCCACACTGAAGCTTTCTTT | CASIPGGGHTEAFF
TRBD1 | NA | TRBJ1-4 | TRBV27 | TGTGCCAGCAGTTTTACAGGGGAGTTTAATGAAAAACTGTTTTTT | CASSFTGEFNEKLFF
TRBD1 | NA | TRBJ2-7 | TRBV28 | TGTGCCAGCAGGCGCAGGGGGCTCTACTACGAGCAGTACTTC | CASRRRGLYYEQYF
TRBD1 | NA | TRBJ1-2 | TRBV18 | TGTGCCAGCTCACAAGGACAGGGGGATTATGGCTACACCTTC | CASSQGQGDYGYTF
NA | NA | TRBJ2-1 | TRBV6-2/TRBV6-3 | TGTGCCAGCAGTAGGCGGACTTACAATGAGCAGTTCTTC | CASSRRTYNEQFF
TRBD2 | NA | TRBJ2-1 | TRBV19 | TGTGCCAGTAGTATGCTAGCGGGAGTATCAAATGAGCAGTTCTTC | CASSMLAGVSNEQFF
NA | NA | TRBJ2-3 | TRBV7-2 | TGTGCCAGCAGCTTAGCGTATACTAGCAGAACTAGCACAGATACGCAGTATTTT | CASSLAYTSRTSTDTQYF
TRBD2 | NA | TRBJ2-3 | TRBV28 | TGTGCCAGCAGTTTCAGGTTGGGACTAGCGGCAGATACGCAGTATTTT | CASSFRLGLAADTQYF
TRBD2 | NA | TRBJ2-5 | TRBV19 | TGTGCCAGTAGAAAAGCTATACTAGCGGGAGGGAGTTCAGAAGAGACCCAGTACTTC | CASRKAILAGGSSEETQYF
TRBD2 | NA | TRBJ2-7 | TRBV7-8 | TGTGCCAGCAGCTTAGCGCTAGCGGGAGGGACCGAGTACTTC | CASSLALAGGTEYF
TRBD1 | NA | TRBJ1-6 | TRBV5-4 | TGTGCCAGCAGCTGGGACAGGGGGTTTTCACCCCTCCACTTT | CASSWDRGFSPLHF
NA | NA | TRBJ1-1 | TRBV12-3/TRBV12-4 | TGTGCCAGCATCTCGGACAGAAAACCCGAAGCTTTCTTT | CASISDRKPEAFF
NA | NA | TRBJ2-3 | TRBV7-9 | TGTGCCAGCAGCTTAGGCCAACTTGCGTGGTCAGATACGCAGTATTTT | CASSLGQLAWSDTQYF
NA | NA | TRBJ2-5 | TRBV7-2 | TGTGCCAGCAGCTTGACCCGGGATGTCCTGAGTAGTCCGTACTTC | CASSLTRDVLSSPYF
NA | NA | TRBJ2-3 | TRBV3-1/TRBV3-2 | TGTGCCAGCAGCCTATCCTACCTCTCTAGCACAGATACGCAGTATTTT | CASSLSYLSSTDTQYF
TRBD2 | NA | TRBJ2-1 | TRBV11-3 | TGTGCCAGCAGCCGCGAGACTAGCGGAGACAATGAGCAGTTCTTC | CASSRETSGDNEQFF
NA | once | TRBJ2-7 | TRBV7-8 | TGTGCCAGCACCCTCCAAGGGGATAGCTCCTACGAGCAGTACTTC | CASTLQGDSSYEQYF
NA | NA | TRBJ2-2 | TRBV9 | TGTGCCAGCAGCTCCTATGACTACACCGGGGAGCTGTTTTTT | CASSSYDYTGELFF
TRBD2 | NA | TRBJ2-3 | TRBV30 | TGTGCCTGGACCTCCGGGGGGGGCACACTTGATACGCAGTATTTT | CAWTSGGGTLDTQYF
TRBD1 | NA | TRBJ2-7 | TRBV10-3 | TGTGCCATCAGTGATTACACAGGGGACGAGCAGTACTTC | CAISDYTGDEQYF
NA | once | TRBJ2-1 | TRBV4-1 | TGCGCCAGCAAGGGCGGGAACGGCTACAATGAGCAGTTCTTC | CASKGGNGYNEQFF
NA | NA | TRBJ1-3 | TRBV9 | TGTGCCAGCAGCGTAGAGGCTGGGAGCTCTGGAAACACCATATATTTT | CASSVEAGSSGNTIYF
NA | NA | TRBJ2-3 | TRBV11-2 | TGTGCCAGCAGCCGGGGGATCTCCACAGATACGCAGTATTTT | CASSRGISTDTQYF
NA | NA | TRBJ2-7 | TRBV14 | TGTGCCAGCAGCCATTCCGGACGTCGGGGCGAGCAGTACTTC | CASSHSGRRGEQYF
TRBD1 | NA | TRBJ1-3 | TRBV18 | TGTGCCAGCTCACAGGACAGGGCTGGAGGCCGAAACACCATATATTTT | CASSQDRAGGRNTIYF
TRBD1 | NA | TRBJ2-7 | TRBV28 | TGTGCCAGCTGCTCCGGGACAGCGTACGAGCAGTACTTC | CASCSGTAYEQYF
TRBD2 | NA | TRBJ2-1 | TRBV30 | TGTGCCTGGAGCCGTCGGCGGGGGGGGAATGAGCAGTTCTTC | CAWSRRRGGNEQFF
TRBD1 | NA | TRBJ1-2 | TRBV19 | TGTGCCAGTAGTCCGACCGGGACAGTTAACTATGGCTACACCTTC | CASSPTGTVNYGYTF
NA | NA | TRBJ1-5 | TRBV9 | TGTGCCAGCAATGAGGGACTATACAATCAGCCCCAGCATTTT | CASNEGLYNQPQHF
NA | NA | TRBJ1-1 | TRBV27 | TGTGCCAGCAGTTCAAGTCCAGGAGGCACTGAAGCTTTCTTT | CASSSSPGGTEAFF
NA | NA | TRBJ1-4 | TRBV11-2 | TGTGCCAGCAGAGGGGGGGTAGAAGAAAAACTGTTTTTT | CASRGGVEEKLFF